The 18 T cell receptor beta chains reported below all come from one sample, sequenced in a study of blood T cells in healthy people across ages. With a J-beta primer mix and a sample-barcoded 5' primer, a second PCR ran about 7 to 12 cycles. In TCRdb, the 5' RACE reads were re-called with MiXCR into one record per CDR3 protein. The sample has about 1.5 million distinct CDR3 sequences, about 40% seen once; the top ten hold 6.5% to 10%. Sequencing used blood. These receptors originate from a woman aged 18-29 years in good health.

This clonotype was counted a few times. The chain combines TRBV4-2 with TRBJ2-1, with 8 bases aligning to TRBD2. The CDR3 extends over 15 amino acids. After removal of 0 bases from V and 4 bases from J, the junction contained 2 bases not matched to a gene. Germline CDR1 reads LGHNA; CDR2 reads YNFKEQ. For the CDR3, the DNA is TGTGCCAGCAGCCAAGACCCGGGAGGGTACAATGAGCAGTTCTTC. This translates into CASSQDPGGYNEQFF.

This clonotype was observed a handful of times. V usage is TRBV10-3 and J usage is TRBJ2-7; D possibly corresponds to TRBD2 (6 bases). Germline loops: CDR1 ENHRY, CDR2 SYGVKD. The V gene lost 3 bases and the J gene lost 0 bases, with 9 bases spanning the gap. The length of the CDR3 is 14 residues. CDR3 DNA: TGTGCCATCAGTGAACGGGACTTCTCCTACGAGCAGTACTTC. Its protein product is CAISERDFSYEQYF.

V is TRBV11-2 and J is TRBJ2-1; 9 bases align to TRBD2. Germline values: CDR1 SGHAT, CDR2 FQNNGV. The CDR3 runs 15 residues. The J segment lost 6 bases and the V segment lost 2 bases, leaving 5 bases of the junction unmatched. The CDR3 DNA reads as TGTGCCAGCAGCTTAAAGCGGGGGGTTATCAATGAGCAGTTCTTC. Amino acid sequence: CASSLKRGVINEQFF.

This clonotype has only one observation. The chain has TRBV3-1 and TRBJ2-1, with D possibly matching TRBD2 (5 bases). The germline gives CDR1 LGHDT, CDR2 YNNKEL (reference sequence). This CDR3 is 12 amino acids long. Trimming cost V 10 bases and J 5 bases, with 12 bases left between them. CDR3 nucleotides: TGTGCCACCGGGGTCACCAACAATGAGCAGTTCTTC. Translation: CATGVTNNEQFF.

This rearrangement joins TRBV7-9 to TRBJ2-7, with 7 bases identical to TRBD1. This CDR3 comprises 15 residues. V was pared by 3 bases and J by 6 bases, with 11 bases of the junction left unmatched. Germline CDR1 and CDR2: SEHNR and FQNEAQ (reference sequence). The CDR3 DNA sequence: TGTGCCAGCAGCTTTACCCTAGGACAGGCCTCCGAGCAGTACTTC. Protein product: CASSFTLGQASEQYF.

The chain has TRBV3-1 and TRBJ1-1; no clear D gene. Germline CDR1 LGHDT, CDR2 YNNKEL (reference sequence). Between the trimmed V and J ends, which lost 2 bases and 1 base, there was a span of 11 bases. The CDR3 sequence is 15 residues long. The CDR3 DNA reads TGTGCCAGCAGCCAATTCAGCGGAGAGAACACTGAAGCTTTCTTT. Protein sequence: CASSQFSGENTEAFF.

This chain joins TRBV6-5 and TRBJ1-1; D may be TRBD1 (5 bases). V shed 10 bases and J shed 1 base, with 10 bases lying between them. Germline loops: CDR1 MNHEY, CDR2 SVGAGI. The CDR3 is 12 residues long. CDR3 sequence reads: CATRRGNTEAFF. CDR3 coding DNA: TGTGCCACCCGAAGGGGGAACACTGAAGCTTTCTTT.

This clonotype has just a few counts. The rearrangement joins TRBV7-2 to TRBJ2-1; D possibly matches TRBD1 or TRBD2 (7 bases each). From germline, CDR1 is SGHTA and CDR2 FQGNSA. This CDR3 comprises 13 residues. V gave up 5 bases and J gave up 12 bases, with 17 bases separating them. CDR3 DNA: TGTGCCAGCAGCGCGTGGGGAGGGGGCGGGCAGTTCTTC. Protein: CASSAWGGGGQFF.

A remark on this clonotype: The junction departs from germline at one end; a sequencing error may be responsible. The V and J genes are TRBV2 and TRBJ1-6, with D uncertain. The CDR3 consists of 15 residues. The germline CDR1 and CDR2 sequences are SNHLY and FYNNEI. DNA of the CDR3: TGTGCCAGCAGTGAATTAAGCTCCTATAATTCACCCCTCCACTTC. Translating gives CASSELSSYNSPLHF.

This rearrangement joins TRBV9 to TRBJ2-5, with 7 positions matching TRBD1. The CDR3 length is 14 residues. Germline trimming cut 4 bases from V and 6 bases from J; bases unmatched to any gene: 9. Germline CDR1 SGDLS, CDR2 YYNGEE. In DNA form, the CDR3 reads TGTGCCAGCAGCACACAGGGGCCGGCACAGACCCAGTACTTC. Protein product: CASSTQGPAQTQYF.

About this clonotype itself: One junction end does not reproduce the germline sequence, and a read error may be involved. The chain carries TRBV7-7 and TRBJ2-1; perhaps TRBD2 as D (5 bases). The CDR3 length is 13 residues. Germline values: CDR1 SSHAT, CDR2 FNYEAQ (reference sequence). The CDR3 here is CASSFTKGGEQFF. The CDR3 DNA is TGTGCTAGCAGCTTCACGAAGGGCGGGGAGCAGTTCTTC. The whole variable domain, filled in from reference TRBV7-7 and TRBJ2-1, reads GAGVSQSPRYKVTKRGQDVTLRCDPISSHATLYWYQQALGQGPEFLTYFNYEAQPDKSGLPSDRFSAERPEGSISTLTIQRTEQRDSAMYRCASSFTKGGEQFFGPGTRLTVL.

This clonotype was detected a few times. This sequence joins TRBV5-1 and TRBJ2-1, with TRBD2 identical over 8 bases. J was trimmed by 6 bases and V by 4 bases; bases with no gene match: 12. The CDR3 covers 16 residues. Looked up from germline, CDR1 is SGHRS and CDR2 is YFSETQ. CDR3 sequence: CASSASPRGGSNEQFF. CDR3 in DNA: TGCGCCAGCAGCGCGTCTCCCCGGGGGGGCTCCAATGAGCAGTTCTTC.

This clonotype came up a few times. This chain uses TRBV6-1 with TRBJ2-1; D is perhaps TRBD2 (5 bases). Trimming left V 6 bases short and J 0 bases short, with 9 bases between. CDR1 is MNHNS and CDR2 is SASEGT in the germline V gene. The length of the CDR3 is 14 residues. The CDR3 reads CASSKGSSYNEQFF. The DNA for the CDR3 is TGTGCCAGCAGCAAAGGGAGCTCCTACAATGAGCAGTTCTTC.

This clonotype was recorded only once. The gene calls are TRBV5-1 and TRBJ2-1, with 9 bases aligning to TRBD1. With 4 bases clipped from V and 7 bases from J, the junction kept 9 bases outside the gene matches. The germline CDR1 and CDR2 sequences are SGHRS and YFSETQ. The CDR3 has 15 residues. The CDR3 DNA reads as TGCGCCAGCAGCCTAGGACAGGGGTTTAGAAATGAGCAGTTCTTC. It specifies CASSLGQGFRNEQFF.

This clonotype has more than one count but fewer than ten. This rearrangement joins TRBV24-1 to TRBJ2-3; D is undetermined. CDR1 KGHDR and CDR2 SFDVKD come from the germline V gene. With 2 bases removed from V and 5 bases from J, the gap between germline ends came to 7 bases. The length of the CDR3 is 13 residues. In DNA, the CDR3 is TGTGCCACCAGTGATTGGTCCAAAGATACGCAGTATTTT. Protein product: CATSDWSKDTQYF.

This chain joins TRBV20-1 and TRBJ2-1; weak D call: TRBD1 (6 bases). There are 12 residues in the CDR3. Germline lookup yields CDR1 DFQATT and CDR2 SNEGSKA (reference sequence). V was shortened by 7 bases and J by 5 bases, with 12 bases between the two germline ends. This CDR3 reads CSVTGQNNEQFF. The CDR3 DNA reads TGCAGTGTCACGGGACAAAACAATGAGCAGTTCTTC.

This chain connects TRBV29-1 to TRBJ2-3; no definite D call. The CDR3 is made up of 10 amino acids. Per germline, CDR1 SQVTM and CDR2 ANQGSEA. The germline V and J ends were trimmed by 7 bases and 5 bases, with 7 bases remaining between them. CDR3 protein: CSATQDTQYF. The CDR3 region has the DNA TGCAGCGCGACACAAGATACGCAGTATTTT.

This clonotype was seen more than once but under ten times. The chain carries TRBV6-1 and TRBJ2-1, with D unresolved. This CDR3 is 12 amino acids long. Germline V gives CDR1 MNHNS, CDR2 SASEGT. Trimming left V 3 bases short and J 12 bases short, with 12 bases between. In DNA, the CDR3 is TGTGCCAGCAGTGACTACGTATCCGGGCAGTTCTTC. It codes for CASSDYVSGQFF.